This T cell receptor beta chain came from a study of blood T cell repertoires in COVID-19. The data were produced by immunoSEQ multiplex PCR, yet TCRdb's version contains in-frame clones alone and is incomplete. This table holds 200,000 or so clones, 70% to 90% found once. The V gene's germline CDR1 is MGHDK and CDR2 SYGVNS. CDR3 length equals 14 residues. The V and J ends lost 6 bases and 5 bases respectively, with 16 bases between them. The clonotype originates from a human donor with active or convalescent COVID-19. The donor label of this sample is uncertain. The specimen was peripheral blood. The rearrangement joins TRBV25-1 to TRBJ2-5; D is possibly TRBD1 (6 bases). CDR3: CASRPKTGLETQYF. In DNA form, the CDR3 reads TGTGCCAGCAGACCAAAGACAGGTTTGGAGACCCAGTACTTC.